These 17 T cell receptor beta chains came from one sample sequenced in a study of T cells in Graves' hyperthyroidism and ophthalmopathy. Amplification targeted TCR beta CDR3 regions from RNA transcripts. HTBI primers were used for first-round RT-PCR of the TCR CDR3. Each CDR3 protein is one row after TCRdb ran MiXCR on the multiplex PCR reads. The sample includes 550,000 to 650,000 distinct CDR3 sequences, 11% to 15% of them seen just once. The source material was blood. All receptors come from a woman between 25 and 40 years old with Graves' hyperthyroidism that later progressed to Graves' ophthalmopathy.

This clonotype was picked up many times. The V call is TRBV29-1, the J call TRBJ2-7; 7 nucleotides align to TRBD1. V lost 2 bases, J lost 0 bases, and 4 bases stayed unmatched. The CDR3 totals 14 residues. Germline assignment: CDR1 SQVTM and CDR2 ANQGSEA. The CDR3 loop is CSVEWAGGSYEQYF. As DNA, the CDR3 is TGCAGCGTTGAATGGGCAGGGGGCTCCTACGAGCAGTACTTC.

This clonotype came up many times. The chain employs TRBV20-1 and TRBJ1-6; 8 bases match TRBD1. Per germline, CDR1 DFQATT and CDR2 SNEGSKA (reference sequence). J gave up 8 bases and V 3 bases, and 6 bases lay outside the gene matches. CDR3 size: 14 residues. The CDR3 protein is CSASIAGGDSPLHF. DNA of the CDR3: TGCAGTGCTAGTATCGCAGGGGGCGATTCACCCCTCCACTTT.

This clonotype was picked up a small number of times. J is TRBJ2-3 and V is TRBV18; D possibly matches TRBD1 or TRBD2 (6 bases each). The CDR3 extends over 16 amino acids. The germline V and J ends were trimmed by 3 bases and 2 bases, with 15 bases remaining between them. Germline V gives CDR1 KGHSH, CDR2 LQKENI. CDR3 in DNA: TGTGCCAGCTCACCTCCGGGGGCGCGGAACACAGATACGCAGTATTTT. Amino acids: CASSPPGARNTDTQYF.

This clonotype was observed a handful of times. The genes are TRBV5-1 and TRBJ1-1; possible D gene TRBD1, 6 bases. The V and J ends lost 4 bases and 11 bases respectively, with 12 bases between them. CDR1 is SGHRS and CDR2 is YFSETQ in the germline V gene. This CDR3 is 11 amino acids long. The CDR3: CASSAGQWAFF. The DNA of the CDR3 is TGCGCCAGCAGCGCCGGACAGTGGGCTTTCTTT.

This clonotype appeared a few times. CDR3 sequence reads: CSARVRTTTINEQFF. The DNA of the CDR3 is TGCAGTGCTAGAGTACGGACTACCACCATCAATGAGCAGTTCTTC. V is TRBV20-1 and J is TRBJ2-1; tentatively, D is TRBD2 (6 bases). There are 15 residues in the CDR3. V lost 1 base, J lost 6 bases, and 16 bases lay in between. CDR1 is DFQATT, CDR2 SNEGSKA, per germline (reference sequence).

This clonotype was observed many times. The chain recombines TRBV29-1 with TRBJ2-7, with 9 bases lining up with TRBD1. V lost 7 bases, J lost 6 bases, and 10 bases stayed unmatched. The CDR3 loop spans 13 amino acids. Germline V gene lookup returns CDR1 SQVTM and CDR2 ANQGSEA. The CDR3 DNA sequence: TGCAGCGCCTCCTCACAGGGGGCTGTCGAGCAGTACTTC. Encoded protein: CSASSQGAVEQYF.

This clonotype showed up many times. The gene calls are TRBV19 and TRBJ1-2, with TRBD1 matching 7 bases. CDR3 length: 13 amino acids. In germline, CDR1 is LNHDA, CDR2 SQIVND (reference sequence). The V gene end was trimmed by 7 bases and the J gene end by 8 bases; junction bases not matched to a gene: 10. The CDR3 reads CASNRGREGGYTF. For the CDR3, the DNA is TGTGCCAGTAATAGGGGGCGCGAGGGCGGCTACACCTTC.

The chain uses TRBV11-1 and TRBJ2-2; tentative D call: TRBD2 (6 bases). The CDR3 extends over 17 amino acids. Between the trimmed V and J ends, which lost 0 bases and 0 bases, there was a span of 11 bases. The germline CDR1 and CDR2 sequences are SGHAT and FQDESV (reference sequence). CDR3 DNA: TGTGCCAGCAGCTTAGCTGGGGGGAGCGCGAACACCGGGGAGCTGTTTTTT. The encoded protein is CASSLAGGSANTGELFF.

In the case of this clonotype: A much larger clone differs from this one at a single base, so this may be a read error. CDR3 DNA: TGCAGTGCCTCGAGGACAGGGGATATCGCAGATGCGCAGTATTTT. It yields the protein CSASRTGDIADAQYF. The chain joins TRBV20-1 to TRBJ2-3; 9 nucleotides line up with TRBD1. CDR1 and CDR2 from the germline V gene are DFQATT and SNEGSKA (reference sequence). The CDR3 has 15 amino acids.

The CDR3 sequence: CAWSGSLGLAYTQYF. CDR3 nucleotide sequence: TGTGCCTGGAGTGGTAGCCTAGGGCTAGCATATACGCAGTATTTT. The rearrangement uses TRBV30 and TRBJ2-3, with a tentative D call TRBD2 (5 bases). This CDR3 has 15 amino acids. Per the germline V gene, CDR1 is GTSNPN and CDR2 is SVGIG (reference sequence). V was cut by 1 base and J by 7 bases, with 18 bases left in between.

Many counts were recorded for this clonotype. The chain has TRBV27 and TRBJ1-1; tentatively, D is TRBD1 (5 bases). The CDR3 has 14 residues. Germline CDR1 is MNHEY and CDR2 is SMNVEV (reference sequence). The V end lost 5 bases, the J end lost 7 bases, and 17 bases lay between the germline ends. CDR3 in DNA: TGTGCCAGCAGTCCCCTGACAGTCCGTAATGAAGCTTTCTTT. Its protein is CASSPLTVRNEAFF.

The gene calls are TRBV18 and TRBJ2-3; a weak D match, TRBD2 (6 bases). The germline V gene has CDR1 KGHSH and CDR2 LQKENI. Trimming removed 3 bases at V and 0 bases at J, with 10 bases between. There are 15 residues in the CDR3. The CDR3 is CASSPTRGSTDTQYF. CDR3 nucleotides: TGTGCCAGCTCACCGACGCGGGGTAGCACAGATACGCAGTATTTT.

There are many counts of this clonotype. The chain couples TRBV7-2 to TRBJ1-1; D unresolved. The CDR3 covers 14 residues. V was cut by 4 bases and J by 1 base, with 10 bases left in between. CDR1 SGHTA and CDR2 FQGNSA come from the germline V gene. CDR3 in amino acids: CASSSIDANTEAFF. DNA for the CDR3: TGTGCCAGCAGCTCGATCGACGCGAACACTGAAGCTTTCTTT.

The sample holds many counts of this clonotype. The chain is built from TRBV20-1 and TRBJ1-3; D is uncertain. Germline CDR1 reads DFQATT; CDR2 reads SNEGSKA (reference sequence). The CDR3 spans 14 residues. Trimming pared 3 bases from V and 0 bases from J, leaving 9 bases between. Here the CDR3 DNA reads TGCAGTGCTAGTCTGGCCAACTCTGGAAACACCATATATTTT. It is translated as CSASLANSGNTIYF.

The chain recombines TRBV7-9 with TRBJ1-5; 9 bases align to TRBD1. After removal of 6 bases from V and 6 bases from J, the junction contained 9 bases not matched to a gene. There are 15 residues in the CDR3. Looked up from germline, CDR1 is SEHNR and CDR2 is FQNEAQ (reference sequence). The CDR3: CASSSDRGDSQPQHF. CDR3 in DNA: TGTGCCAGCAGTTCTGACAGGGGGGACAGTCAGCCCCAGCATTTT. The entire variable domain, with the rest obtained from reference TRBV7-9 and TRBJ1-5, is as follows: DTGVSQNPRHKITKRGQNVTFRCDPISEHNRLYWYRQTLGQGPEFLTYFQNEAQLEKSRLLSDRFSAERPKGSFSTLEIQRTEQGDSAMYLCASSSDRGDSQPQHFGDGTRLSIL.

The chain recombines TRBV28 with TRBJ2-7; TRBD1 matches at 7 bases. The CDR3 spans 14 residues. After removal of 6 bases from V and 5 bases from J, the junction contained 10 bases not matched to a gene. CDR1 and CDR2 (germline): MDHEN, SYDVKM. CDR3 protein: CASRRITGAHEQYF. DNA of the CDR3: TGTGCCAGCAGAAGAATTACAGGGGCCCACGAGCAGTACTTC.

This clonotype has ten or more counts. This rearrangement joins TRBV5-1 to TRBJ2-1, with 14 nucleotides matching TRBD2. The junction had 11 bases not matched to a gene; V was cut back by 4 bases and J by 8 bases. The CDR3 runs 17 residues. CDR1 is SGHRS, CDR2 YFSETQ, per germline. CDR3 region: CASSRGLAGGKGDEQFF. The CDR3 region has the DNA TGCGCCAGCAGCCGAGGACTAGCGGGAGGAAAGGGGGATGAGCAGTTCTTC.